Shown below are 20 T cell receptor beta chains from a single sample sequenced in a study of CD8 T cells in Susac syndrome. cDNA came from around 0.54 to 1 ug RNA primed by random hexamers. MiXCR, applied by TCRdb to the immunoSEQ multiplex PCR reads, yields one record per CDR3 protein. The data show approximately 280,000 distinct CDR3 sequences, around 83% seen once. The source material was CD8+ T cells from PBMCs. The receptors here all came from a human donor with multiple sclerosis.

The J gene is TRBJ2-3, the V gene TRBV28, with TRBD2 matching 8 bases. This CDR3 spans 13 amino acids. After removal of 7 bases from V and 6 bases from J, the junction contained 6 bases not matched to a gene. Looked up from germline, CDR1 is MDHEN and CDR2 is SYDVKM. CDR3 DNA: TGTGCCAGCAACAGAGCGGGAGAGGATACGCAGTATTTT. It translates to CASNRAGEDTQYF.

In this sample, this clonotype turned up a few times. V and J are TRBV6-5 and TRBJ2-1; D is uncertain. Germline loops: CDR1 MNHEY, CDR2 SVGAGI. Trimming removed 0 bases from V and 7 bases from J, with 7 bases in between. The CDR3 has 13 amino acids. The CDR3 coding sequence is TGTGCCAGCAGTTACTCGGCCGGGAATGAGCAGTTCTTC. It yields the protein CASSYSAGNEQFF.

The chain recombines TRBV27 with TRBJ2-1, with D perhaps matching TRBD1 or TRBD2 (5 bases each). Between the trimmed V and J ends, which lost 2 bases and 2 bases, there was a span of 10 bases. The CDR3 consists of 15 residues. Germline lookup yields CDR1 MNHEY and CDR2 SMNVEV (reference sequence). CDR3 amino acids: CASSLRDATYNEQFF. In nucleotides, the CDR3 is TGTGCCAGCAGTTTACGGGACGCCACCTACAATGAGCAGTTCTTC.

This clonotype was counted once. The V call is TRBV11-2, the J call TRBJ2-1; no definite D call. CDR3 length equals 12 residues. Germline V gene sequence: CDR1 SGHAT, CDR2 FQNNGV. The V end was cut by 0 bases, the J end by 8 bases, with 5 bases between. The CDR3: CASSLDRDEQFF. In DNA form, the CDR3 reads TGTGCCAGCAGCTTAGATCGGGATGAGCAGTTCTTC.

The chain uses TRBV7-9 and TRBJ1-1; tentatively, D is TRBD1 (6 bases). There are 13 residues in the CDR3. Deletions cut 6 bases from V and 2 bases from J, with 10 bases between. Germline CDR1 and CDR2: SEHNR and FQNEAQ (reference sequence). Here the CDR3 reads CASRTGLNTEAFF. In nucleotides, the CDR3 is TGTGCCAGCAGGACAGGACTCAACACTGAAGCTTTCTTT.

In this sample, this clonotype turned up a few times. The V and J genes are TRBV6-5 and TRBJ1-4, with 8 bases matching TRBD1. The germline V gene has CDR1 MNHEY and CDR2 SVGAGI. The ends lost 4 bases at V and 2 bases at J; junction bases unmatched: 6. CDR3 length: 16 residues. This CDR3 is CASSLLQGETNEKLFF. CDR3 in DNA: TGTGCCAGCAGTTTGTTACAGGGGGAGACTAATGAAAAACTGTTTTTT.

The chain uses TRBV7-9 and TRBJ2-1, with D unclear. This CDR3 spans 12 amino acids. Germline CDR1 is SEHNR and CDR2 is FQNEAQ (reference sequence). The V and J ends lost 7 bases and 6 bases respectively, with 10 bases between them. CDR3 nucleotides: TGTGCCAGCACCGAAATGGCCAATGAGCAGTTCTTC. It codes for CASTEMANEQFF.

The J gene is TRBJ2-7, the V gene TRBV20-1, with 8 bases that match TRBD2. With V trimmed by 6 bases and J by 1 base, 11 bases remained unmatched. CDR3 size: 15 residues. CDR1 is DFQATT and CDR2 is SNEGSKA in the germline V gene (reference sequence). The CDR3 coding sequence is TGCAGTGCCCCCCCGACTAGCGCTCGTTCCTACGAGCAGTACTTC. This codes for CSAPPTSARSYEQYF.

The chain combines TRBV29-1 with TRBJ1-2, with TRBD1 matching 8 bases. This CDR3 contains 15 residues. CDR1 is SQVTM and CDR2 is ANQGSEA in the germline V gene. Trimming took 2 bases from V and 5 from J; bases not matched to a gene: 10. As DNA, the CDR3 is TGCAGCGTTGAACGCCCAACCAGGGGGCATTATGGCTACACCTTC. Translating gives CSVERPTRGHYGYTF.

The V gene is TRBV9, the J gene TRBJ2-1, with D tentatively TRBD1 (5 bases). CDR3 length equals 15 residues. V lost 0 bases and J lost 5, with 12 bases in between. The germline CDR1 and CDR2 sequences are SGDLS and YYNGEE. CDR3 in amino acids: CASSVGGREDNEQFF. CDR3 DNA: TGTGCCAGCAGCGTAGGAGGCAGGGAAGACAATGAGCAGTTCTTC.

This clonotype was seen only a few times. The rearrangement uses TRBV6-1 and TRBJ1-1; D ambiguous. V was shortened by 3 bases and J by 4 bases, with 9 bases between the two germline ends. The germline gives CDR1 MNHNS, CDR2 SASEGT. The CDR3 is 13 amino acids. The CDR3 DNA reads as TGTGCCAGCAGTGATGGGGTGAGCACTGAAGCTTTCTTT. Its protein product is CASSDGVSTEAFF.

J is TRBJ2-1 and V is TRBV19, with D possibly matching TRBD2 (7 bases). Germline CDR1 and CDR2: LNHDA and SQIVND (reference sequence). This CDR3 region has 17 residues. V was clipped by 5 bases and J by 0 bases, with 17 bases between them. As DNA, the CDR3 is TGTGCCAGTAGTCAGGGGAGGGCGGTTAGCTCCTACAATGAGCAGTTCTTC. The encoded protein is CASSQGRAVSSYNEQFF.

The chain employs TRBV19 and TRBJ2-1, with 10 bases matching TRBD2. Germline values: CDR1 LNHDA, CDR2 SQIVND (reference sequence). V was clipped by 5 bases and J by 3 bases; unmatched bases: 1. The CDR3 is made up of 14 amino acids. The CDR3 bases are TGTGCCAGTAGTCCTAGCGGGGGCTACAATGAGCAGTTCTTC. It codes for CASSPSGGYNEQFF.

The genes are TRBV27 and TRBJ2-7; 12 nucleotides line up with TRBD1. The CDR3 length is 13 residues. Looked up from germline, CDR1 is MNHEY and CDR2 is SMNVEV (reference sequence). Losses at the gene ends were 6 bases for V and 6 bases for J; bases not matched to a gene: 3. CDR3 nucleotides: TGTGCCAGCAGGGGGACAGGGGGCATCGAGCAGTACTTC. Protein sequence: CASRGTGGIEQYF.

This rearrangement joins TRBV5-1 to TRBJ2-1; 9 bases line up with TRBD2. V trimming: 4 bases; J trimming: 10 bases; junction bases outside the gene matches: 6. CDR3 length: 13 amino acids. Germline V gene sequence: CDR1 SGHRS, CDR2 YFSETQ. This CDR3 is CASSRTSAREQFF. As DNA, the CDR3 is TGCGCCAGCAGCCGGACTAGCGCTCGGGAGCAGTTCTTC.

The CDR3, as DNA: TGTGCCAGCAGCACCACTAGCGGGAACTACGAGCAGTACTTC. It encodes CASSTTSGNYEQYF. The chain combines TRBV9 with TRBJ2-7; the match to TRBD2 covers 10 bases. Losses at the gene ends were 4 bases for V and 3 bases for J; bases not matched to a gene: 4. This CDR3 has 14 residues. Per the germline V gene, CDR1 is SGDLS and CDR2 is YYNGEE.

The CDR3 region is CASSPSPTSWSNTDTQYF. CDR3 bases: TGTGCCAGCAGCCCAAGTCCGACTAGTTGGTCGAACACAGATACGCAGTATTTT. The chain links TRBV5-6 to TRBJ2-3; tentative D call: TRBD2 (6 bases). CDR1 is SGHDT, CDR2 YYEEEE, per germline. V was cut by 4 bases and J by 2 bases, with 23 bases left in between. The CDR3 runs to 18 residues.

This clonotype was recorded a few times. The chain is built from TRBV27 and TRBJ1-1; D remains ambiguous. The V gene's germline CDR1 is MNHEY and CDR2 SMNVEV (reference sequence). V was pared by 8 bases and J by 0 bases, with 10 bases between. The CDR3 has 13 amino acids. This CDR3 is CASSIYMNTEAFF. CDR3 nucleotide sequence: TGTGCCAGCTCGATTTACATGAACACTGAAGCTTTCTTT.

V gene TRBV7-3 combines with J gene TRBJ1-6; TRBD1 might be the D (5 bases). The V gene lost 0 bases and the J gene lost 8 bases, with 11 bases spanning the gap. Germline V gives CDR1 SGHTA, CDR2 FQGTGA. The CDR3 consists of 15 residues. The CDR3 nucleotides are TGTGCCAGCAGCTTAACTTCGGGGGGAGATTCACCCCTCCACTTT. Encoded protein: CASSLTSGGDSPLHF.

CDR3 residues: CASSNFRGGNEKLFF. DNA for the CDR3: TGTGCCAGCAGTAATTTTCGGGGGGGTAATGAAAAACTGTTTTTT. The rearrangement links TRBV27 to TRBJ1-4; D might be TRBD1 (5 bases). V lost 5 bases and J lost 4, with 14 bases in between. Germline V gene data show CDR1 as MNHEY and CDR2 as SMNVEV (reference sequence). The CDR3 contains 15 residues.